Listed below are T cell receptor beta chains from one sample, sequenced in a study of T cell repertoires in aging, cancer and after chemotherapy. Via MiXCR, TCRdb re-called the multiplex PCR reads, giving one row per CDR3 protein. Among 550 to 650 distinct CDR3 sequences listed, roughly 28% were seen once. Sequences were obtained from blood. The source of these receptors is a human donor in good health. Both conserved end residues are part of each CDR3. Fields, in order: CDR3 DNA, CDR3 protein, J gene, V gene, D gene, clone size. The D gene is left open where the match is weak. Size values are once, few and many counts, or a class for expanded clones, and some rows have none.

TGTGCCAGCAGCGAAAGGTGGGGAGGGCGAGAGCAGTACTTC,CASSERWGGREQYF,TRBJ2-7,TRBV28,TRBD2,few
TGTGCCAGCAGTTACTCCGGGATGGGTGAGGGCTACACCTTC,CASSYSGMGEGYTF,TRBJ1-2,TRBV6-5,NA,NA
TGTGCCAGCAGTCTCACTAGCTATGAGCAGTTCTTC,CASSLTSYEQFF,TRBJ2-1,TRBV28,NA,few
TGTGCCAGCAGGTCGGGACTAGCGGGAAATGAGCAGTTCTTC,CASRSGLAGNEQFF,TRBJ2-1,TRBV11-2,TRBD2,few
TGTGCCAGCAGGCAACAACCGGGACAGGGGCAGGACGAGCAGTACTTC,CASRQQPGQGQDEQYF,TRBJ2-7,TRBV6-2/TRBV6-3,TRBD1,NA
TGCAGCGTGGCGGGACAGGGAGCCGTGGAGCAGTACTTC,CSVAGQGAVEQYF,TRBJ2-7,TRBV29-1,TRBD1,large
TGCAGTGCGGCTGGTGGCAATCAGCCCCAGCATTTT,CSAAGGNQPQHF,TRBJ1-5,TRBV20-1,NA,medium-sized
TGTGCCAGCAGTTACTCCGGGGGCGGGTCTAACTATGGCTACACCTTC,CASSYSGGGSNYGYTF,TRBJ1-2,TRBV6-5,NA,large
TGTGCCAGCAGCCCCCTCAGGACAGGCTTGGCGAACACCATATATTTT,CASSPLRTGLANTIYF,TRBJ1-3,TRBV4-2,TRBD1,NA
TGTGCCAGCGGGAGCGGCTCCTACAATGAGCAGTTCTTC,CASGSGSYNEQFF,TRBJ2-1,TRBV7-6,NA,large
TGTGCCAGCAGTGCGACGCGGCGGTACAAGAGCTCCTACGAGCAGTACTTC,CASSATRRYKSSYEQYF,TRBJ2-7,TRBV28,NA,few
TGTGCCAGCAGAACAACGACTAGGACCGAGACTGAAGCTTTCTTT,CASRTTTRTETEAFF,TRBJ1-1,TRBV6-5,NA,large
TGCAGTGCTAGGGGTGCGGACCCCTATGGCTACACCTTC,CSARGADPYGYTF,TRBJ1-2,TRBV20-1,NA,once
TGTGCCAGCAGCTTTCGGACGGATTCTCTTTATAATTCACCCCTCCACTTT,CASSFRTDSLYNSPLHF,TRBJ1-6,TRBV28,NA,few
TGTGCCAGCTCACCAACGAAGGGGAACACTGAAGCTTTCTTT,CASSPTKGNTEAFF,TRBJ1-1,TRBV18,NA,medium-sized
TGCGCCAGCGCGCCGAGGGACCCAACTAATGAAAAACTGTTTTTT,CASAPRDPTNEKLFF,TRBJ1-4,TRBV4-1,NA,NA
TGTGCCAGCAGTAAATGGACAGGGGGCCGGGGCACTGAAGCTTTCTTT,CASSKWTGGRGTEAFF,TRBJ1-1,TRBV12-3/TRBV12-4,TRBD1,medium-sized
TGTGCCAGCGACGGACAGGGGGGGACAGATACGCAGTATTTT,CASDGQGGTDTQYF,TRBJ2-3,TRBV6-4,TRBD1,NA
TGTGCCAGCAGTTTAGGGGGTTCACCCCTCCACTTT,CASSLGGSPLHF,TRBJ1-6,TRBV27,NA,large
TGTGCCTGGAGTTTCGGCTCTGCTTATGGCTACACCTTC,CAWSFGSAYGYTF,TRBJ1-2,TRBV30,NA,large
TGTGCCAGCAGCTTGGAACGAGCGACCTCCTACGAGCAGTACTTC,CASSLERATSYEQYF,TRBJ2-7,TRBV5-5,NA,large
TGTGCCAGCACCTGGGGGACAGCGGGAGCAGATACGCAGTATTTT,CASTWGTAGADTQYF,TRBJ2-3,TRBV6-2/TRBV6-3,NA,large
TGCAGCGTTGGTTCCGTCGCTAACTATGGCTACACCTTC,CSVGSVANYGYTF,TRBJ1-2,TRBV29-1,NA,NA
TGTGCCACCAGTGATTTGCCCCGGGCGGGAGGGCCCGATGAGCAGTTCTTC,CATSDLPRAGGPDEQFF,TRBJ2-1,TRBV6-4,TRBD2,NA
TGCGCCAGCAGCTTGTCTATTGGCGGGAGTGATACGCAGTATTTT,CASSLSIGGSDTQYF,TRBJ2-3,TRBV5-1,TRBD2,medium-sized
TGTGCCAGCTCGCTCACTCGAACTTATACAGATACGCAGTATTTT,CASSLTRTYTDTQYF,TRBJ2-3,TRBV18,NA,medium-sized
TGTGCCAGCAGAGCCGGGACAGGGGATGGCTACACCTTC,CASRAGTGDGYTF,TRBJ1-2,TRBV2,TRBD1,few